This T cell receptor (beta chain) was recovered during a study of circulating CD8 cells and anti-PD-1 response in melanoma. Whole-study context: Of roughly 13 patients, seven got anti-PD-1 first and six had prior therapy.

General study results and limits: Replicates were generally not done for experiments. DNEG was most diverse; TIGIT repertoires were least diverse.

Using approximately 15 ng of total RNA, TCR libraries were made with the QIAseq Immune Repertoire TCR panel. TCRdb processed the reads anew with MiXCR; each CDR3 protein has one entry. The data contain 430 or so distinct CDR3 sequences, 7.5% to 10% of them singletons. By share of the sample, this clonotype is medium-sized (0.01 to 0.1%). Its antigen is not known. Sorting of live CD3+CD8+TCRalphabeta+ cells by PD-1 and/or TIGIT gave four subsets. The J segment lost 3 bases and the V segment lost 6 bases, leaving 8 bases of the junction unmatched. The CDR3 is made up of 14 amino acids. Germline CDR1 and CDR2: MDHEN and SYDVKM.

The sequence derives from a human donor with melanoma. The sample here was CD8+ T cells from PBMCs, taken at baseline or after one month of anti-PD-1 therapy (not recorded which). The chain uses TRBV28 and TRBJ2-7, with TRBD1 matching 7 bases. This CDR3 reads CASSPGTAHYEQYF. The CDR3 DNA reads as TGTGCCAGCAGCCCCGGGACAGCCCACTACGAGCAGTACTTC.